Following are 22 T cell receptor beta chains from one sample sequenced in a study of cytomegalovirus exposure and HLA in healthy donors. Researchers ran the PCR with 60 Vbeta and 13 Jbeta primers. Profiling relied on immunoSEQ multiplex PCR, and the TCRdb table lists in-frame clones only, not all of them. The sample holds some 130,000 clones, approximately 85% seen once. The sequenced material came from PBMCs. The receptors originated from a boy younger than 18 in good health and CMV-seronegative.

The chain has TRBV15 and TRBJ1-4, with 10 bases lining up with TRBD1. There are 14 residues in the CDR3. V lost 6 bases and J lost 7; bases outside the gene matches: 5. CDR1 is LNHNV, CDR2 YYDKDF, per germline (reference sequence). CDR3 region: CATRGQGLGEKLFF. In nucleotides, the CDR3 is TGTGCCACCAGGGGACAGGGGCTGGGTGAAAAACTGTTTTTT. The full variable domain, its missing parts supplied by reference TRBV15 and TRBJ1-4, is DAMVIQNPRYQVTQFGKPVTLSCSQTLNHNVMYWYQQKSSQAPKLLFHYYDKDFNNEADTPDNFQSRRPNTSFCFLDIRSPGLGDTAMYLCATRGQGLGEKLFFGSGTQLSVL.

CDR3: CASSPQTGENNEQFF. The DNA for the CDR3 is TGCGCCAGCAGCCCCCAGACAGGGGAAAACAATGAGCAGTTCTTC. The rearrangement uses TRBV4-3 and TRBJ2-1, with 8 bases matching TRBD1. V lost 4 bases and J lost 5; bases outside the gene matches: 7. CDR3 length: 15 amino acids. Germline assignment: CDR1 LGHNA and CDR2 YSLEER.

This clone has just a few counts. The V gene is TRBV4-1, the J gene TRBJ2-7; 7 bases match TRBD1. Per germline, CDR1 MGHRA and CDR2 YSYEKL. The CDR3 has 13 amino acids. The junction had 5 bases not matched to a gene; V was cut back by 4 bases and J by 5 bases. The CDR3 loop reads CASSPITGDEQYF. Here the CDR3 DNA reads TGCGCCAGCAGCCCTATTACAGGGGACGAGCAGTACTTC.

In its sample, this clone was seen a few times. The V and J genes are TRBV4-1 and TRBJ1-6; D is unresolved. Trimming left V 7 bases short and J 3 bases short, with 10 bases between. Germline CDR1 and CDR2: MGHRA and YSYEKL. The CDR3 loop spans 14 amino acids. The CDR3 region has the DNA TGCGCCAGCAACAGCCCAATCTATAATTCACCCCTCCACTTT. Residues: CASNSPIYNSPLHF.

In its sample, this clone was seen once. The V call is TRBV5-6, the J call TRBJ2-6; 9 nucleotides match TRBD1. The CDR3 consists of 17 residues. CDR1 and CDR2 (germline): SGHDT, YYEEEE. The J segment lost 4 bases and the V segment lost 3 bases, leaving 8 bases of the junction unmatched. For the CDR3, the DNA is TGTGCCAGCAGCTCGAGGACAGGGGTGTTCGGGGCCAACGTCCTGACTTTC. It specifies CASSSRTGVFGANVLTF.

The chain joins TRBV7-6 to TRBJ1-1; 8 bases are shared with TRBD1. Trimming removed 3 bases from V and 1 base from J; junction bases left unmatched: 10. This CDR3 comprises 17 residues. Germline CDR1 and CDR2: SGHVS and FNYEAQ. The CDR3 coding sequence is TGTGCCAGCAGCTTGTCGACTCAGGGGGCGAGGAACACTGAAGCTTTCTTT. Residues: CASSLSTQGARNTEAFF.

The V gene is TRBV27, the J gene TRBJ1-2; 9 bases agree with TRBD1. V shed 2 bases, J shed 2 bases, and the junction held 6 bases outside the gene matches. The CDR3 loop spans 16 amino acids. Germline V CDR1 and CDR2: MNHEY, SMNVEV (reference sequence). The CDR3 loop is CASSLMGTGLNYGYTF. In DNA form, the CDR3 reads TGTGCCAGCAGTTTAATGGGGACAGGGTTAAACTATGGCTACACCTTC.

In this sample, this clone turned up once. V and J are TRBV30 and TRBJ2-7, with TRBD2 matching over 8 bases. The V gene end was trimmed by 4 bases and the J gene end by 3 bases; junction bases not matched to a gene: 2. CDR1 and CDR2 from the germline V gene are GTSNPN and SVGIG (reference sequence). The CDR3 consists of 12 residues. CDR3 loop: CAWTAGGYEQYF. CDR3 sequence (DNA): TGTGCCTGGACCGCGGGGGGCTACGAGCAGTACTTC.

V gene TRBV2 combines with J gene TRBJ1-1, with D hard to call. Germline loops: CDR1 SNHLY, CDR2 FYNNEI. The CDR3 has 12 amino acids. The V end lost 8 bases, the J end lost 4 bases, and 11 bases lay between the germline ends. For the CDR3, the DNA is TGTGCCAGCGGCCGCGGGGTCACTGAAGCTTTCTTT. Translation gives CASGRGVTEAFF.

This chain uses TRBV27 with TRBJ2-1, with a weak D call TRBD2 (6 bases). Germline V gene sequence: CDR1 MNHEY, CDR2 SMNVEV (reference sequence). Trimming shortened V by 7 bases and J by 9 bases, and 16 bases separated the two germline ends. The length of the CDR3 is 13 residues. CDR3 in DNA: TGTGCCAGCACTTCACAACAGGAGGGTGAGCAGTTCTTC. Translated, it gives CASTSQQEGEQFF.

The chain uses TRBV5-1 and TRBJ2-2; tentative D call: TRBD2 (5 bases). Germline CDR1 is SGHRS and CDR2 is YFSETQ. Trimming left V 1 base short and J 3 bases short, with 10 bases between. This CDR3 spans 15 amino acids. CDR3 protein: CASSLIMRDTGELFF. CDR3 nucleotides: TGCGCCAGCAGCTTGATTATGCGGGACACCGGGGAGCTGTTTTTT.

The V call is TRBV5-6, the J call TRBJ2-2; TRBD2 agrees at 8 bases. The germline V gene encodes CDR1 SGHDT and CDR2 YYEEEE. V gave up 1 base and J gave up 7 bases; unmatched junction bases: 6. There are 15 residues in the CDR3. The CDR3 DNA reads as TGTGCCAGCAGCTTGCCAGCGGGGGATCTCGGGGAGCTGTTTTTT. It is translated as CASSLPAGDLGELFF.

As to this clone: The junction departs from germline at one end; a sequencing error may be responsible. Additional DNA sequences in this sample encode the identical CDR3. V is TRBV5-4 and J is TRBJ2-7; D is perhaps TRBD1 (5 bases). The CDR3 has 15 residues. The V gene's germline CDR1 is SGHNT and CDR2 YYREEE (reference sequence). CDR3 residues: CASSLVQDISYEQYF. CDR3 DNA sequence: TGCGCCAGCAGCTTGGTACAGGATATTTCCTACGAGCAGTACTTC.

The CDR3 here is CASSVGGVSYEQYF. CDR3 coding DNA: TGTGCCAGCAGTGTTGGCGGGGTCTCCTACGAGCAGTACTTC. The chain has TRBV6-1 and TRBJ2-7, with a possible D match to TRBD2 (6 bases). Trimming shortened V by 4 bases and J by 0 bases, and 10 bases separated the two germline ends. The V gene's germline CDR1 is MNHNS and CDR2 SASEGT. The CDR3 is 14 amino acids.

The chain couples TRBV7-9 to TRBJ1-2; 7 bases are a match to TRBD1. The trim removed 1 base at V and 3 bases at J, leaving 2 bases unmatched. Germline loops: CDR1 SEHNR, CDR2 FQNEAQ (reference sequence). The CDR3 runs to 14 residues. The CDR3 loop is CASSLGQGDYGYTF. The CDR3 bases are TGTGCCAGCAGCTTAGGACAGGGCGACTATGGCTACACCTTC.

The chain combines TRBV11-2 with TRBJ2-2; weak D call: TRBD2 (5 bases). The CDR3 extends over 16 amino acids. CDR1 and CDR2 from the germline V gene are SGHAT and FQNNGV. Between the trimmed V and J ends, which lost 6 bases and 8 bases, there was a span of 22 bases. CDR3 nucleotides: TGTGCCAGCAGGCAACAAGTCGGAGGTCTTCGAGGGGAGCTGTTTTTT. The encoded protein is CASRQQVGGLRGELFF.

The chain joins TRBV19 to TRBJ1-2; 7 nucleotides line up with TRBD1. CDR3 size: 15 residues. Per germline, CDR1 LNHDA and CDR2 SQIVND (reference sequence). V gave up 5 bases and J gave up 4 bases; unmatched junction bases: 10. The CDR3 sequence: CASSVAQGSVYGYTF. The CDR3 bases are TGTGCCAGTAGTGTAGCACAGGGGAGCGTCTATGGCTACACCTTC.

V and J are TRBV2 and TRBJ1-2, with TRBD1 matching over 9 bases. The trim removed 2 bases at V and 4 bases at J, leaving 5 bases unmatched. Per the germline V gene, CDR1 is SNHLY and CDR2 is FYNNEI. The CDR3 has 15 residues. The CDR3 loop reads CASSERGQGTYGYTF. Written as DNA, the CDR3 is TGTGCCAGCAGTGAAAGAGGACAGGGGACCTATGGCTACACCTTC.

The chain links TRBV19 to TRBJ2-1, with TRBD2 identical over 12 bases. After removal of 5 bases from V and 10 bases from J, the junction contained 6 bases not matched to a gene. CDR1 and CDR2 (germline): LNHDA, SQIVND (reference sequence). This CDR3 is 14 amino acids long. The CDR3 DNA sequence: TGTGCCAGTAGTTTGACTAGCGGGAGAGGCGAGCAGTTCTTC. Translation gives CASSLTSGRGEQFF.

V is TRBV19 and J is TRBJ2-2; weak D call: TRBD2 (6 bases). The ends were cut back, 5 bases at V and 2 bases at J, with 12 bases in the middle. Germline V gene sequence: CDR1 LNHDA, CDR2 SQIVND (reference sequence). CDR3 length equals 15 residues. CDR3 loop: CASSVGGINTGELFF. CDR3 coding DNA: TGTGCCAGTAGTGTCGGGGGAATAAACACCGGGGAGCTGTTTTTT.

The chain employs TRBV27 and TRBJ2-7; D is possibly TRBD1 (5 bases). V lost 5 bases, J lost 4 bases, and 18 bases lay in between. The CDR3 spans 15 residues. CDR1 and CDR2 (germline): MNHEY, SMNVEV (reference sequence). DNA of the CDR3: TGTGCCAGCAGTCTGTTGAAAGGGGTTGCGTACGAGCAGTACTTC. It yields the protein CASSLLKGVAYEQYF.

The chain has TRBV7-9 and TRBJ2-5, with 11 positions matching TRBD2. The ends lost 6 bases at V and 5 bases at J; junction bases unmatched: 8. CDR3 length: 15 residues. Per the germline V gene, CDR1 is SEHNR and CDR2 is FQNEAQ (reference sequence). This chain's CDR3 is CASSRLAGTGETQYF. CDR3 nucleotide sequence: TGTGCCAGCAGTCGACTAGCGGGGACGGGGGAGACCCAGTACTTC.